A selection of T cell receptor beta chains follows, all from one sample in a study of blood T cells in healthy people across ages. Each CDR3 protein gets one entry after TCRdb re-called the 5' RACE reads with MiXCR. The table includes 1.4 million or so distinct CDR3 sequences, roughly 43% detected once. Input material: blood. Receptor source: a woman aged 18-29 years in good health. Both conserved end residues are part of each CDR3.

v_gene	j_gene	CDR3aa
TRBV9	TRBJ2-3	CASSEPGQGTDTQYF
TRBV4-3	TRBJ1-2	CASSLNPTANYGYTF
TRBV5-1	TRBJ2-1	CASSFREGRNEQFF
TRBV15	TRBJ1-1	CATRASKTRVRGSMNTEAFF
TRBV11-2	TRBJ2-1	CASGPLAVYNEQFF
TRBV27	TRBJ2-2	CASSPTRGTGELFF
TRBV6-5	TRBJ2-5	CASRYGLAGGHEQYF
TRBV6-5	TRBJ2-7	CASTTGSAYEQYF
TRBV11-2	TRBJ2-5	CASEGPWEETQYF
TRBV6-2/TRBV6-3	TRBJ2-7	CASSYSTTYEQYF
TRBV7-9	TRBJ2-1	CASSLVPYLTGTGGNEQFF
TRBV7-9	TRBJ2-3	CASGKADTQYF
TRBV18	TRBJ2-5	CASSHRTSGGAEEQYF
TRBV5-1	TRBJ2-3	CASSWPIADTQYF
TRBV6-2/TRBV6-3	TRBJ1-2	CASSYSGSPNYGYTF
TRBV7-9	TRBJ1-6	CASSSTRASLRGYNSPLHF
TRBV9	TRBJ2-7	CASSVEGWGFEQYF
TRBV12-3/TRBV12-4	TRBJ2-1	CATGRSAYNEQFF
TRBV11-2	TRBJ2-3	CASSSRLAGELTDTQYF
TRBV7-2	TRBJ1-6	CASSFHGSGSLNSPPHF
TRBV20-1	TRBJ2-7	CSASGGTGNSYEQYF
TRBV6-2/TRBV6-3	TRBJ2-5	CASRKPDLTYNEQYF
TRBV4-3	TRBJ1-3	CASSTGLNSGNTIYF
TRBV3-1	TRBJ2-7	CASSLTTGRLDQYF
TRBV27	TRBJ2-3	CASSPTGASGRGDTQYF
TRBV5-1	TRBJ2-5	CASRWLASETQYF
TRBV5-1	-	CASSLAISGGFSYEQYF